Sequencing of this T cell receptor (beta chain) was carried out in a study of blood T cell repertoires in COVID-19. Study-level information: PBMCs, B-cell-depleted T cells, or T cells provided the cDNA or gDNA that made up the material.

Per the original data handling: Scientists estimated how many nucleated cells there were by amplifying reference gene primers. The data were produced by immunoSEQ multiplex PCR, yet TCRdb's version contains in-frame clones alone and is incomplete. V and J calls and clone size follow that table, whereas D and trimming were derived from the DNA. The sample lists a few hundred thousand clones, 80% to 90% occurring once. This CDR3 spans 13 amino acids. Germline CDR1 and CDR2: GTSNPN and SVGIG (reference sequence). V was pared by 7 bases and J by 8 bases, with 7 bases of the junction left unmatched. The rearrangement joins TRBV30 to TRBJ1-4; 10 bases are shared with TRBD1. This TCR came from a man aged 35 to 55 with acute or convalescent COVID-19. Sequencing was done on a sample of peripheral blood. The CDR3 sequence: CAFTGDRGEKLFF. The CDR3 bases are TGTGCCTTCACCGGGGACAGGGGAGAAAAACTGTTTTTT.